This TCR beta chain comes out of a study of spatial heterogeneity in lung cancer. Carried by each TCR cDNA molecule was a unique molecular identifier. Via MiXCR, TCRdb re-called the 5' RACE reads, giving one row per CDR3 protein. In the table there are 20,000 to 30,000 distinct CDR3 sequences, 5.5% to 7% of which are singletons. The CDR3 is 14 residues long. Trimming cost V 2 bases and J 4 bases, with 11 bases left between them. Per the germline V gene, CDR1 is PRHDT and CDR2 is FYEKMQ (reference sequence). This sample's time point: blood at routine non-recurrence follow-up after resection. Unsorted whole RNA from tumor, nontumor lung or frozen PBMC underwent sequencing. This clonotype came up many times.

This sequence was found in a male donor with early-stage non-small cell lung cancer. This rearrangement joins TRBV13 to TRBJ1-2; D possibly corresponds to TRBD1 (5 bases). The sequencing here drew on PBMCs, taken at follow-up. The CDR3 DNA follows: TGTGCCAGCAGCTTAAACAGACAGAGCTATGGCTACACCTTC. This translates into CASSLNRQSYGYTF.